Below, 31 T cell receptor beta chains from the same sample are listed, as sequenced in a study of T cells expressing NK-cell markers. TCRdb reprocessed the 5' RACE reads, keeping one entry per CDR3 protein, no DNA. Its table lists roughly 380,000 distinct CDR3 sequences. The sequencing sample was made of blood T cells: a sorted CD56 or NKG2C T cell subset, CD4+ or CD8+ T cells, or bulk PBMC T cells (not recorded which). All receptors derive from a man aged 18-69 years in good health.

This chain joins TRBV7-2 and TRBJ2-7. In germline, CDR1 is SGHTA, CDR2 FQGNSA. The CDR3 covers 13 residues. The CDR3 loop reads CASSLDLRFEQYF.

The chain uses TRBV9 and TRBJ2-1. This CDR3 has 14 residues. Looked up from germline, CDR1 is SGDLS and CDR2 is YYNGEE. The CDR3 reads CASSVATAHNEQFF.

V usage is TRBV6-1 and J usage is TRBJ2-7; the D call from TCRdb, TRBD1, cannot be confirmed without DNA. Germline CDR1 MNHNS, CDR2 SASEGT. This CDR3 region has 14 residues. CDR3: CATRIGTGPYEQYF.

V gene TRBV28 combines with J gene TRBJ2-7; absent DNA, TCRdb's TRBD1 call cannot be checked. The CDR3 runs 15 residues. CDR1 is MDHEN, CDR2 SYDVKM, per germline. The CDR3 region is CASSLGPGFDYEQYF.

The chain links TRBV7-9 to TRBJ1-3. Looked up from germline, CDR1 is SEHNR and CDR2 is FQNEAQ (reference sequence). The CDR3 is 14 amino acids. This CDR3 is CASSLNTLGNTIYF.

V usage is TRBV2 and J usage is TRBJ2-1; TCRdb calls TRBD1, which cannot be checked without DNA. Germline CDR1 SNHLY, CDR2 FYNNEI. The CDR3 extends over 19 amino acids. CDR3 region: CASRNRAPQTGSFYNEQFF.

The J gene is TRBJ2-2, the V gene TRBV12-3 or TRBV12-4; TCRdb's D call, TRBD2, is unchecked because there is no DNA. The CDR3 spans 17 residues. This chain's CDR3 is CASIRGLAGGMKGELFF.

This chain joins TRBV4-2 and TRBJ2-5; as DNA is missing, the TRBD1 call by TCRdb cannot be tested. This CDR3 contains 16 residues. Germline V gene data show CDR1 as LGHNA and CDR2 as YNFKEQ. Here the CDR3 reads CASSQLRGSTQETQYF.

The chain uses TRBV20-1 and TRBJ2-7; the TCRdb call, TRBD1, lacks DNA for checking. This CDR3 spans 15 amino acids. Per the germline V gene, CDR1 is DFQATT and CDR2 is SNEGSKA (reference sequence). The CDR3 region is CSAREDRRSSYEQYF.

The CDR3 protein is CSVYPISSTNEKLFF. The V call is TRBV29-1, the J call TRBJ1-4. The V gene's germline CDR1 is SQVTM and CDR2 ANQGSEA. The CDR3 runs 15 residues. The whole variable domain, remainder taken from reference TRBV29-1 and TRBJ1-4, is SAVISQKPSRDICQRGTSLTIQCQVDSQVTMMFWYRQQPGQSLTLIATANQGSEATYESGFVIDKFPISRPNLTFSTLTVSNMSPEDSSIYLCSVYPISSTNEKLFFGSGTQLSVL.

The chain couples TRBV2 to TRBJ2-7. The CDR3 is made up of 13 amino acids. Germline assignment: CDR1 SNHLY and CDR2 FYNNEI. The CDR3 region is CASSEVRKDEQYF.

This chain's CDR3 is CASSLRDGAYGYTF. V gene TRBV4-2 combines with J gene TRBJ1-2; the D call of TRBD1 rests on TCRdb alone, since no DNA is present to check it. Germline values: CDR1 LGHNA, CDR2 YNFKEQ. There are 14 residues in the CDR3.

This chain connects TRBV7-2 to TRBJ2-1; TCRdb names TRBD2, which stays unverified in the absence of DNA. This CDR3 has 15 residues. Germline V gene lookup returns CDR1 SGHTA and CDR2 FQGNSA. The CDR3 protein is CASSLRPGLINEQFF.

V gene TRBV27 combines with J gene TRBJ2-7; lacking DNA, the TRBD2 call made by TCRdb goes unchecked. The CDR3 is 14 residues long. Germline-derived CDR1 and CDR2 are MNHEY and SMNVEV (reference sequence). The chain's CDR3 is CASSPSGGRYEQYF.

The genes are TRBV11-3 and TRBJ2-5; TCRdb calls TRBD2, which cannot be checked without DNA. The CDR3 totals 22 residues. The germline V gene has CDR1 SGHNT and CDR2 YENEEA. The CDR3 here is CASSLVKSGLAGGHRRQETQYF. Complete variable domain (other parts from reference TRBV11-3 and TRBJ2-5): EAGVVQSPRYKIIEKKQPVAFWCNPISGHNTLYWYLQNLGQGPELLIRYENEEAVDDSQLPKDRFSAERLKGVDSTLKIQPAELGDSAVYLCASSLVKSGLAGGHRRQETQYFGPGTRLLVL.

The chain joins TRBV5-6 to TRBJ1-2. The germline V gene has CDR1 SGHDT and CDR2 YYEEEE. The CDR3 is 15 residues long. Here the CDR3 reads CASSDNPTTNYGYTF. The entire variable domain, with the rest obtained from reference TRBV5-6 and TRBJ1-2, is as follows: DAGVTQSPTHLIKTRGQQVTLRCSPKSGHDTVSWYQQALGQGPQFIFQYYEEEERQRGNFPDRFSGHQFPNYSSELNVNALLLGDSALYLCASSDNPTTNYGYTFGSGTRLTVV.

The V gene is TRBV12-3 or TRBV12-4, the J gene TRBJ1-5; checking the TCRdb D call of TRBD1 is not possible without DNA. The CDR3 consists of 20 residues. CDR3 region: CASSLAIGPIGQATNQPQHF.

The rearrangement uses TRBV10-3 and TRBJ2-5. Germline V gives CDR1 ENHRY, CDR2 SYGVKD. The CDR3 sequence is 15 residues long. CDR3 loop: CATSTGRQTQETQYF.

The chain carries TRBV6-1 and TRBJ2-7; TCRdb selects TRBD1, and the lack of DNA leaves this call unchecked. CDR1 is MNHNS, CDR2 SASEGT, per germline. The CDR3 extends over 14 amino acids. The CDR3 loop reads CASNRGDNSYEQYF.

The chain is built from TRBV20-1 and TRBJ2-3; the D gene TCRdb calls, TRBD2, cannot be checked with no DNA. Looked up from germline, CDR1 is DFQATT and CDR2 is SNEGSKA (reference sequence). The CDR3 contains 16 residues. CDR3 residues: CSAPLLGLAYTDTQYF.

J is TRBJ1-1 and V is TRBV10-3; the D gene TCRdb calls, TRBD1, cannot be checked with no DNA. The CDR3 spans 15 residues. Looked up from germline, CDR1 is ENHRY and CDR2 is SYGVKD. This CDR3 reads CAISAFPGQKVEAFF.

The chain couples TRBV12-3 or TRBV12-4 to TRBJ2-4. The CDR3 has 15 residues. The CDR3 loop reads CASSVRVLAKNIQYF.

J is TRBJ2-1 and V is TRBV6-5; no DNA is available, so the TRBD1 call from TCRdb remains unchecked. This CDR3 is built from 15 residues. Germline V gives CDR1 MNHEY, CDR2 SVGAGI. The CDR3 loop is CASSSRPPPGNEQFF.

The CDR3 protein is CASSTRQGGSEQFF. The J gene is TRBJ2-1, the V gene TRBV7-2; TCRdb proposes TRBD1, but this gene call is untestable without DNA. In germline, CDR1 is SGHTA, CDR2 FQGNSA. The CDR3 is 14 residues long.

The rearrangement links TRBV6-1 to TRBJ2-7; with no DNA, the TCRdb D assignment of TRBD1 cannot be verified. The length of the CDR3 is 14 residues. CDR1 is MNHNS and CDR2 is SASEGT in the germline V gene. The CDR3 loop is CASRTGQTSNEQYF.

V and J are TRBV11-2 and TRBJ2-5. Germline CDR1 reads SGHAT; CDR2 reads FQNNGV. The CDR3 totals 16 residues. The CDR3 is CASSLVRGRGEETQYF.

This chain uses TRBV28 with TRBJ1-1. Looked up from germline, CDR1 is MDHEN and CDR2 is SYDVKM. The CDR3 contains 15 residues. The CDR3 loop reads CASSFPSGGRTEAFF. Full variable domain (missing parts from reference TRBV28 and TRBJ1-1): DVKVTQSSRYLVKRTGEKVFLECVQDMDHENMFWYRQDPGLGLRLIYFSYDVKMKEKGDIPEGYSVSREKKERFSLILESASTNQTSMYLCASSFPSGGRTEAFFGQGTRLTVV.

CDR3 protein: CAEGAGYEQYF. The V gene is TRBV2, the J gene TRBJ2-7; TCRdb's D call of TRBD1 is untestable without DNA. CDR3 length: 11 residues. Germline values: CDR1 SNHLY, CDR2 FYNNEI.

The chain carries TRBV7-8 and TRBJ2-2. The CDR3 consists of 16 residues. Per the germline V gene, CDR1 is SGHVS and CDR2 is FQNEAQ. The CDR3 loop is CASSESGFANTGELFF. Full variable domain (missing parts from reference TRBV7-8 and TRBJ2-2): GAGVSQSPRYKVAKRGQDVALRCDPISGHVSLFWYQQALGQGPEFLTYFQNEAQLDKSGLPSDRFFAERPEGSVSTLKIQRTQQEDSAVYLCASSESGFANTGELFFGEGSRLTVL.

The chain recombines TRBV29-1 with TRBJ2-7; the TCRdb D gene call, TRBD1, has no DNA to confirm it. This CDR3 contains 13 residues. Germline V lookup: CDR1 SQVTM, CDR2 ANQGSEA. The CDR3 loop reads CSARGQGPYEQYF.

This sequence joins TRBV5-6 and TRBJ2-3; there is no DNA to check the TCRdb D call of TRBD1. This CDR3 has 16 amino acids. Germline V CDR1 and CDR2: SGHDT, YYEEEE. The CDR3 reads CASSPYGAGATDTQYF. Complete variable domain (other parts from reference TRBV5-6 and TRBJ2-3): DAGVTQSPTHLIKTRGQQVTLRCSPKSGHDTVSWYQQALGQGPQFIFQYYEEEERQRGNFPDRFSGHQFPNYSSELNVNALLLGDSALYLCASSPYGAGATDTQYFGPGTRLTVL.